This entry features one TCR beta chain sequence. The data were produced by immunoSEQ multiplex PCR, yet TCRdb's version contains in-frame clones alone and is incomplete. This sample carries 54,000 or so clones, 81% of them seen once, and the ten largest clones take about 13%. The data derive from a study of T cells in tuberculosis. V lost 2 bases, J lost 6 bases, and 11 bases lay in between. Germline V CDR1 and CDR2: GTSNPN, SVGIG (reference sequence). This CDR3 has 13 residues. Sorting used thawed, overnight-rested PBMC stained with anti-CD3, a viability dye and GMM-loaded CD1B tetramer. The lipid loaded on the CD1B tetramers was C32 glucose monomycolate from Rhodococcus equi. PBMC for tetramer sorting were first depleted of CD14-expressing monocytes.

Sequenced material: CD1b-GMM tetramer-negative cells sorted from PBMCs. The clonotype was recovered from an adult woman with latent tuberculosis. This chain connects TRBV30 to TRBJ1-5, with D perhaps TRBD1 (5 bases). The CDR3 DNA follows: TGTGCCTGGAGTCTCCGGGGACTTCAGCCCCAGCATTTT. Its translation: CAWSLRGLQPQHF.